This TCR beta chain was found in a study of blood T cell repertoires in COVID-19. The repertoire was sequenced with immunoSEQ multiplex PCR; TCRdb's copy has only in-frame clones and lacks some. The sample lists around 280,000 clones, around 85% seen once, with less than 4.5% in the top ten. Trimming removed 3 bases from V and 6 bases from J; junction bases left unmatched: 7. Looked up from germline, CDR1 is MNHEY and CDR2 is SMNVEV (reference sequence). This CDR3 contains 15 residues. The source material was peripheral blood. This sequence originates from a woman aged 45-59 years with active or convalescent COVID-19. The chain links TRBV27 to TRBJ2-7; 11 bases align to TRBD2. The CDR3 protein is CASSFSGRALSEQYF. CDR3 bases: TGTGCCAGCAGTTTTAGCGGGAGGGCCCTAAGCGAGCAGTACTTC.